These 24 T cell receptor beta chains came from one sample sequenced in a study of OX40 agonist ivuxolimab in advanced cancers. Repertoires were generated with immunoSEQ multiplex PCR, while TCRdb's copy carries only in-frame clones and drops some. This sample has around 38,000 clones; 80% to 95% occur once, and the top ten carry more than 9%. The starting material was CD4+ or CD8+ T cells sorted from blood, obtained in a trial of the OX40 agonist ivuxolimab. The receptors were gathered from an adult with an advanced solid tumor such as melanoma, head and neck, liver or kidney cancer.

This chain joins TRBV15 and TRBJ2-3; D is possibly TRBD2 (5 bases). V dropped 0 bases and J dropped 2 bases, with 12 bases sitting between them. The CDR3 is 16 residues long. In germline, CDR1 is LNHNV, CDR2 YYDKDF (reference sequence). CDR3 nucleotides: TGTGCCACCAGCAGAGATGGGAGCGTAGCCACAGATACGCAGTATTTT. It yields the protein CATSRDGSVATDTQYF.

This clone showed up just a few times. The chain combines TRBV10-3 with TRBJ1-3, with TRBD1 as a possible D gene (6 bases). V shed 10 bases and J shed 0 bases, with 19 bases lying between them. CDR1 ENHRY and CDR2 SYGVKD come from the germline V gene. The CDR3 is 16 residues long. The CDR3 sequence: CATSPTGPYSGNTIYF. CDR3 nucleotide sequence: TGTGCCACCTCGCCGACAGGCCCGTACTCTGGAAACACCATATATTTT.

This clone has just one count. CDR3 region: CASSLSGAGRVPYNEQFF. The DNA for the CDR3 is TGTGCCAGCAGCTTGAGCGGAGCGGGAAGGGTTCCCTACAATGAGCAGTTCTTC. J is TRBJ2-1 and V is TRBV5-6, with 7 bases matching TRBD2. The V and J ends lost 1 base and 2 bases, in that order; junction bases with no gene match: 12. The germline V gene has CDR1 SGHDT and CDR2 YYEEEE. The CDR3 has 18 amino acids.

The chain uses TRBV6-5 and TRBJ2-6; D ambiguous. Looked up from germline, CDR1 is MNHEY and CDR2 is SVGAGI. The CDR3 totals 15 residues. V was trimmed by 7 bases and J by 2 bases, leaving 12 bases between them. CDR3 sequence reads: CASTRDPAGANVLTF. CDR3 coding DNA: TGTGCCAGCACCCGAGATCCGGCTGGGGCCAACGTCCTGACTTTC.

Written as DNA, the CDR3 is TGTGCCAGCCGGCAGTTTAACACTGAAGCTTTCTTT. Encoded protein: CASRQFNTEAFF. The rearrangement uses TRBV2 and TRBJ1-1; D is undetermined. The CDR3 runs 12 residues. Germline V gene data show CDR1 as SNHLY and CDR2 as FYNNEI. V was shortened by 8 bases and J by 2 bases, with 9 bases between the two germline ends.

In regard to this clone: The sample contains more than one DNA sequence encoding this CDR3. The rearrangement joins TRBV4-2 to TRBJ2-1; 11 nucleotides line up with TRBD2. Germline CDR1 LGHNA, CDR2 YNFKEQ. The V gene end was trimmed by 0 bases and the J gene end by 3 bases; junction bases not matched to a gene: 1. The CDR3 sequence is 16 residues long. In DNA, the CDR3 is TGTGCCAGCAGCCAAGACGGGACTAGCGGCTACAATGAGCAGTTCTTC. Translation: CASSQDGTSGYNEQFF.

A single count supports this clone. V usage is TRBV12-5 and J usage is TRBJ2-2, with D possibly matching TRBD1 (6 bases). The length of the CDR3 is 15 residues. Germline CDR1 is LGHNT and CDR2 is FRNRAP. V lost 0 bases, J lost 2 bases, and 7 bases lay in between. The CDR3 here is CASGLVQGNTGELFF. CDR3 coding DNA: TGTGCTAGTGGTTTGGTACAGGGCAACACCGGGGAGCTGTTTTTT.

This CDR3 reads CAISDRTSGIQETQYF. DNA for the CDR3: TGTGCCATCAGTGATAGGACTAGCGGGATCCAAGAGACCCAGTACTTC. This rearrangement joins TRBV10-3 to TRBJ2-5; 12 nucleotides match TRBD2. Germline V CDR1 and CDR2: ENHRY, SYGVKD. After removal of 3 bases from V and 1 base from J, the junction contained 3 bases not matched to a gene. CDR3 length: 16 amino acids.

CDR3 residues: CASGRGSWETQYF. For the CDR3, the DNA is TGTGCCAGCGGGAGGGGCAGTTGGGAGACCCAGTACTTC. The chain combines TRBV13 with TRBJ2-5; 7 nucleotides match TRBD2. Germline CDR1 reads PRHDT; CDR2 reads FYEKMQ (reference sequence). The CDR3 covers 13 residues. V was pared by 8 bases and J by 5 bases, with 8 bases of the junction left unmatched.

As for this clone: This same CDR3 is encoded by further DNA sequences in the sample. The chain recombines TRBV7-9 with TRBJ1-3; possible D gene TRBD1, 6 bases. Trimming pared 5 bases from V and 0 bases from J, leaving 11 bases between. This CDR3 spans 15 amino acids. The germline V gene encodes CDR1 SEHNR and CDR2 FQNEAQ (reference sequence). The CDR3 loop is CASSLGGLSGNTIYF. The CDR3 DNA reads as TGTGCCAGCAGCCTGGGGGGCCTCTCTGGAAACACCATATATTTT.

Here the CDR3 reads CASSRKRDYNEQFF. In nucleotides, the CDR3 is TGTGCCAGTAGTCGAAAGCGGGATTACAATGAGCAGTTCTTC. V gene TRBV19 combines with J gene TRBJ2-1; 7 bases align to TRBD2. V lost 5 bases, J lost 4 bases, and 5 bases stayed unmatched. The CDR3 is 14 amino acids. Per the germline V gene, CDR1 is LNHDA and CDR2 is SQIVND (reference sequence).

In its sample, this clone was seen once. The chain recombines TRBV5-4 with TRBJ2-7; D is perhaps TRBD1 (5 bases). Germline CDR1 is SGHNT and CDR2 is YYREEE (reference sequence). The CDR3 is 15 residues long. V was cut by 4 bases and J by 5 bases, with 19 bases left in between. The chain's CDR3 is CASSVGPTGHHEQYV. The CDR3 bases are TGTGCCAGCAGCGTGGGCCCCACAGGACACCACGAGCAGTACGTC.

The chain has TRBV27 and TRBJ2-1; 10 nucleotides align to TRBD1. The germline CDR1 and CDR2 sequences are MNHEY and SMNVEV (reference sequence). The CDR3 has 13 residues. V shed 10 bases and J 12 bases; nucleotides not matched to a gene: 12. The DNA of the CDR3 is TGTGCCACCGGGACAGGGGCGCCCAAAGGGCAGTTCTTC. Translating gives CATGTGAPKGQFF.

This clone occurred once. The chain links TRBV7-9 to TRBJ2-1, with D perhaps matching TRBD1 or TRBD2 (5 bases each). The CDR3 is 13 residues long. Looked up from germline, CDR1 is SEHNR and CDR2 is FQNEAQ (reference sequence). Trimming pared 6 bases from V and 8 bases from J, leaving 14 bases between. CDR3 loop: CASRGTESYEQFF. CDR3 nucleotides: TGTGCCAGCAGGGGGACCGAGAGCTATGAGCAGTTCTTC.

The gene calls are TRBV7-9 and TRBJ1-2; 7 bases agree with TRBD1. Germline-derived CDR1 and CDR2 are SEHNR and FQNEAQ (reference sequence). Trimming at V came to 3 bases and at J to 8 bases, leaving 3 bases not matched to a gene. This CDR3 comprises 12 residues. In DNA, the CDR3 is TGTGCCAGCAGCTTCGGGACAGACGGCTACACCTTC. As protein: CASSFGTDGYTF.

This clone was seen a single time. The chain carries TRBV28 and TRBJ1-5, with D uncertain. This CDR3 has 13 residues. V was pared by 8 bases and J by 0 bases, with 8 bases between. The germline V gene encodes CDR1 MDHEN and CDR2 SYDVKM. The DNA for the CDR3 is TGTGCCAGCGGGCAGTTTAGCAATCAGCCCCAGCATTTT. It codes for CASGQFSNQPQHF.

The genes are TRBV7-9 and TRBJ2-7; 8 bases are shared with TRBD2. The germline CDR1 and CDR2 sequences are SEHNR and FQNEAQ (reference sequence). Germline trimming cut 5 bases from V and 5 bases from J; bases unmatched to any gene: 11. This CDR3 contains 15 residues. The chain's CDR3 is CASSHPGVTSDEQYF. CDR3 coding DNA: TGTGCCAGCAGCCACCCGGGTGTGACTAGCGACGAGCAGTACTTC.

The J gene is TRBJ1-4, the V gene TRBV5-4, with D tentatively TRBD1 (6 bases). The CDR3 has 15 residues. V gave up 4 bases and J gave up 4 bases, with 14 bases separating them. In germline, CDR1 is SGHNT, CDR2 YYREEE (reference sequence). The CDR3 nucleotides are TGTGCCAGCAGCACGGGACAAGGTGATAATGAAAAACTGTTTTTT. Translation gives CASSTGQGDNEKLFF.

This clone was observed a handful of times. The V call is TRBV23-1, the J call TRBJ1-5; 7 bases are shared with TRBD1. TRBV23-1 is reported as an ORF; its role is uncertain. The CDR3 contains 16 residues. V lost 4 bases to trimming and J lost 1 base; unmatched junction nucleotides: 7. CDR3 protein: CASSPQGGLSNQPQHF. As DNA, the CDR3 is TGCGCCAGCAGTCCCCAGGGGGGCTTAAGCAATCAGCCCCAGCATTTT.

The chain employs TRBV19 and TRBJ1-2; no reliable D call. Germline loops: CDR1 LNHDA, CDR2 SQIVND (reference sequence). This CDR3 comprises 15 residues. V was trimmed by 1 base and J by 2 bases, leaving 11 bases between them. The CDR3 nucleotides are TGTGCCAGTAGTATAGGCACCGGGATGAACTATGGCTACACCTTC. Translated, it gives CASSIGTGMNYGYTF.

V gene TRBV7-3 combines with J gene TRBJ1-2; tentatively, D is TRBD1 (5 bases). The CDR3 length is 14 residues. The V end lost 9 bases, the J end lost 4 bases, and 18 bases lay between the germline ends. Germline CDR1 is SGHTA and CDR2 is FQGTGA. CDR3 DNA: TGTGCCAGTTTTCCCGCCGGGGCCCCCTATGGCTACACCTTC. This encodes CASFPAGAPYGYTF.

V and J are TRBV7-7 and TRBJ2-5, with 9 bases that match TRBD2. The germline CDR1 and CDR2 sequences are SSHAT and FNYEAQ (reference sequence). After removal of 1 base from V and 5 bases from J, the junction contained 8 bases not matched to a gene. This CDR3 has 16 amino acids. In nucleotides, the CDR3 is TGTGCCAGCAGCTTAGGGGTAGCGGGAGCCCGGGAGACCCAGTACTTC. Its translation is CASSLGVAGARETQYF.

V is TRBV7-9 and J is TRBJ1-1; 8 nucleotides line up with TRBD1. The CDR3 contains 13 residues. Germline values: CDR1 SEHNR, CDR2 FQNEAQ (reference sequence). Trimming removed 6 bases from V and 4 bases from J; junction bases left unmatched: 4. DNA for the CDR3: TGTGCCAGCAGGGACAGGGAGCGCACTGAAGCTTTCTTT. This gives the protein CASRDRERTEAFF.

The rearrangement uses TRBV4-1 and TRBJ1-1; D remains ambiguous. This CDR3 is built from 13 residues. Trimming cost V 0 bases and J 5 bases, with 7 bases left between them. Germline lookup yields CDR1 MGHRA and CDR2 YSYEKL. The CDR3 is CASSQEVETEAFF. The DNA for the CDR3 is TGCGCCAGCAGCCAAGAAGTAGAAACTGAAGCTTTCTTT.